This TCR beta chain was retrieved from a study of OX40 agonist ivuxolimab in advanced cancers. Study summary: A male proportion of over 75% was recorded, with mean age approximately 57 years and range about 20 to 79.

Germline lookup yields CDR1 SNHLY and CDR2 FYNNEI. The CDR3 is made up of 15 amino acids. Trimming removed 8 bases at V and 7 bases at J, with 20 bases between. Comments on this clone: Its target is not known.

TCRdb's table, derived via immunoSEQ multiplex PCR, lists solely in-frame clones and lacks some. The repertoire holds tens of thousands of clones, more than 70% seen once, with less than 1.3% in the top ten. Study-wide results and limits: The CD4+ and CD8+ T cells in the blood had expanded clonally by week 6 at 0.1 to 3.0 mg/kg. Among the lowest levels of clonal expansion were found in partial responders at 0.1-3.0 mg/kg.

The clonotype comes from an adult with an advanced solid tumor such as melanoma, head and neck, liver or kidney cancer. Specimen: CD4+ or CD8+ T cells sorted from blood, collected in a trial of the OX40 agonist ivuxolimab. The chain employs TRBV2 and TRBJ1-4; tentative D call: TRBD1 (5 bases). The CDR3 region is CASCPGSREGEKLFF. Written as DNA, the CDR3 is TGTGCCAGCTGTCCCGGTAGCAGGGAGGGTGAAAAACTGTTTTTT.